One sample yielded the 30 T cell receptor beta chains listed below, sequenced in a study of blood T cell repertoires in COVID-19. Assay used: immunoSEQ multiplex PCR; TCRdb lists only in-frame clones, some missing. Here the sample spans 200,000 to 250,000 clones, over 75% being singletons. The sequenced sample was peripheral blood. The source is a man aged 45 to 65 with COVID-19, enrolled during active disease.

The CDR3 region is CASSVVIGGVGTEAFF. The CDR3 nucleotides are TGTGCCAGCAGCGTAGTGATAGGGGGCGTAGGGACTGAAGCTTTCTTT. The chain links TRBV9 to TRBJ1-1; TRBD1 matches 7 bases. The CDR3 is 16 amino acids. Germline CDR1 and CDR2: SGDLS and YYNGEE. After removal of 0 bases from V and 5 bases from J, the junction contained 10 bases not matched to a gene. Together with reference TRBV9 and TRBJ1-1, the CDR3 gives the full variable domain: DSGVTQTPKHLITATGQRVTLRCSPRSGDLSVYWYQQSLDQGLQFLIQYYNGEERAKGNILERFSAQQFPDLHSELNLSSLELGDSALYFCASSVVIGGVGTEAFFGQGTRLTVV.

The CDR3 sequence is CASGGTLSSYNEQFF. CDR3 DNA sequence: TGTGCCAGTGGGGGGACGTTGAGCTCCTACAATGAGCAGTTCTTC. The chain recombines TRBV19 with TRBJ2-1, with D possibly matching TRBD2 (6 bases). V was clipped by 8 bases and J by 0 bases, with 14 bases between them. The CDR3 consists of 15 residues. The germline V gene encodes CDR1 LNHDA and CDR2 SQIVND (reference sequence). Filled out from reference TRBV19 and TRBJ2-1, the complete variable domain reads DGGITQSPKYLFRKEGQNVTLSCEQNLNHDAMYWYRQDPGQGLRLIYYSQIVNDFQKGDIAEGYSVSREKKESFPLTVTSAQKNPTAFYLCASGGTLSSYNEQFFGPGTRLTVL.

DNA for the CDR3: TGTGCCAGCAGCTTGGAAGCGGGCGACGAGCAGTACTTC. Its translation: CASSLEAGDEQYF. The V call is TRBV7-9, the J call TRBJ2-7; D might be TRBD2 (6 bases). Trimming shortened V by 3 bases and J by 5 bases, and 11 bases separated the two germline ends. The CDR3 spans 13 residues. Germline CDR1 is SEHNR and CDR2 is FQNEAQ (reference sequence).

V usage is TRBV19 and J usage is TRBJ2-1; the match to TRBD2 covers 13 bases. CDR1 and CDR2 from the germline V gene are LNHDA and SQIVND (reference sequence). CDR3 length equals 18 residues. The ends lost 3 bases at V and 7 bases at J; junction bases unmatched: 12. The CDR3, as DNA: TGTGCCAGTAGTATCTCGTCCTCACTACTAGCGGGGGGGAATGAGCAGTTCTTC. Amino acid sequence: CASSISSSLLAGGNEQFF.

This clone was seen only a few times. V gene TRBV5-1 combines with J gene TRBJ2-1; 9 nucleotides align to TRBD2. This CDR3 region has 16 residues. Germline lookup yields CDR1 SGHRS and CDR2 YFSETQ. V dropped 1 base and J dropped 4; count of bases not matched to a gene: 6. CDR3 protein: CASSLNSGSPYNEQFF. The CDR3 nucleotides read TGCGCCAGCAGCTTGAATAGCGGGAGTCCATACAATGAGCAGTTCTTC.

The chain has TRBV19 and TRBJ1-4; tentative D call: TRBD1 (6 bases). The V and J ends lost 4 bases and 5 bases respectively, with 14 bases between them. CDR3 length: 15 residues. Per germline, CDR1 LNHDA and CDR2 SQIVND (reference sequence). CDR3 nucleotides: TGTGCCAGTAGTACGCTCCGGACAGAGAATGAAAAACTGTTTTTT. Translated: CASSTLRTENEKLFF.

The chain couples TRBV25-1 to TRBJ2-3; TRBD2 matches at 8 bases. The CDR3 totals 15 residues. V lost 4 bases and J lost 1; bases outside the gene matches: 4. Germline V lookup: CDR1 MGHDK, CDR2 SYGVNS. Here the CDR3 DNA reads TGTGCCAGCAGTGCGAGCGGGAGTGGCACAGATACGCAGTATTTT. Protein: CASSASGSGTDTQYF.

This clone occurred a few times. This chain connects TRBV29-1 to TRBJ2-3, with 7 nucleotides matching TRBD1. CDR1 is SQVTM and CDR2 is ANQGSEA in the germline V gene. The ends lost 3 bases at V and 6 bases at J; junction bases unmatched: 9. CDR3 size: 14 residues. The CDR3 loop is CSVEGQQKGDTQYF. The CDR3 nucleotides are TGCAGCGTTGAGGGACAGCAAAAAGGGGATACGCAGTATTTT.

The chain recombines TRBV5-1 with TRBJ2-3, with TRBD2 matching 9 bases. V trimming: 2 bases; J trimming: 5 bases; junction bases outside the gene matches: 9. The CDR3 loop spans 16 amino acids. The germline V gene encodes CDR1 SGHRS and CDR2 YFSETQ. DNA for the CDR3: TGCGCCAGCAGCTTTCGGGGTAGCGGGAGTCAAGATACGCAGTATTTT. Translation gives CASSFRGSGSQDTQYF. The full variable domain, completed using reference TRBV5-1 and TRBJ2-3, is KAGVTQTPRYLIKTRGQQVTLSCSPISGHRSVSWYQQTPGQGLQFLFEYFSETQRNKGNFPGRFSGRQFSNSRSEMNVSTLELGDSALYLCASSFRGSGSQDTQYFGPGTRLTVL.

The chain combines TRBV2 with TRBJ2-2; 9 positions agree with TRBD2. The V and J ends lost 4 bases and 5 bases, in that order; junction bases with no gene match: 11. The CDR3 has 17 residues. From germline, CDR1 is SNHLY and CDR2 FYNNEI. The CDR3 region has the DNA TGTGCCAGCAGTGCAAAAAAAGCGGGAGGAGGTACCGGGGAGCTGTTTTTT. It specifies CASSAKKAGGGTGELFF.

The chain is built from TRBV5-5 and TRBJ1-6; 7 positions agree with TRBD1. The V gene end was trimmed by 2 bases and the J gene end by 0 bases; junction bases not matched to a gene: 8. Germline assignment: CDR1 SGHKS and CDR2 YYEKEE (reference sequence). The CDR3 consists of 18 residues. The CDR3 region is CASSLMGQLSSYNSPLHF. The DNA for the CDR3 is TGTGCCAGCAGCTTAATGGGACAGCTAAGCTCCTATAATTCACCCCTCCACTTT.

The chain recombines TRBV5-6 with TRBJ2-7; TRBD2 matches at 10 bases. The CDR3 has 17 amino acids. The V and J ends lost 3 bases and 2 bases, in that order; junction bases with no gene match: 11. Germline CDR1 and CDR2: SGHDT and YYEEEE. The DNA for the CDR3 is TGTGCCAGCAGCTCTGGGGGGAGACTAGCGGGTACCTACGAGCAGTACTTC. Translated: CASSSGGRLAGTYEQYF.

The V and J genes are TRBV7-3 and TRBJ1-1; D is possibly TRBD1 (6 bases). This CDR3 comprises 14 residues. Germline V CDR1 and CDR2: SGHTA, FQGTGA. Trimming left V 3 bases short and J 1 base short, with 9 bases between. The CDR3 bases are TGTGCCAGCAGCTTCGGGGGGCCGAACACTGAAGCTTTCTTT. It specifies CASSFGGPNTEAFF.

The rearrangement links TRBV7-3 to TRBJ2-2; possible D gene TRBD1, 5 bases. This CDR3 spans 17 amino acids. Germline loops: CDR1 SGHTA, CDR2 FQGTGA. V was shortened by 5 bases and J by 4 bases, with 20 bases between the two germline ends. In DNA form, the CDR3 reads TGTGCCAGCAGCGCCAAAGTAAGGGGTCCCGGCACCGGGGAGCTGTTTTTT. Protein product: CASSAKVRGPGTGELFF.

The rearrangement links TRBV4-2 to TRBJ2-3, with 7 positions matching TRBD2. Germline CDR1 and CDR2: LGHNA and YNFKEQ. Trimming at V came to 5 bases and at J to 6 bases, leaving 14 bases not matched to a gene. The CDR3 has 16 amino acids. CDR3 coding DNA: TGTGCCAGCAGCTCCCAGCAGCCGGCGCGGGGGGATACGCAGTATTTT. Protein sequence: CASSSQQPARGDTQYF.

In DNA form, the CDR3 reads TGTGCCAGCAAGGAGACAGGGGGCTACGAGCAGTACTTC. Amino acid sequence: CASKETGGYEQYF. The V and J genes are TRBV6-5 and TRBJ2-7; 9 nucleotides match TRBD1. The CDR3 is 13 amino acids. Germline assignment: CDR1 MNHEY and CDR2 SVGAGI. The J segment lost 3 bases and the V segment lost 7 bases, leaving 4 bases of the junction unmatched.

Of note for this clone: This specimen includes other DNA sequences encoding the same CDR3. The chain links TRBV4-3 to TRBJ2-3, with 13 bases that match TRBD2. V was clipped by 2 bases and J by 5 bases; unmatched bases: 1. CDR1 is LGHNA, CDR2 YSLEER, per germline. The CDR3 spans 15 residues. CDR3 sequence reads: CASSQRLAGGDTQYF. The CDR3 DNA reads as TGCGCCAGCAGCCAACGACTAGCGGGGGGAGATACGCAGTATTTT.

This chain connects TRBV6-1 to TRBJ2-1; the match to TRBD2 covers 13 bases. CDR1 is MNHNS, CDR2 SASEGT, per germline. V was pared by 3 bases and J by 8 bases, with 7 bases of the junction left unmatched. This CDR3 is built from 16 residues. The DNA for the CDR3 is TGTGCCAGCAGTGACCAGGGGACTAGCGGGGTCTATGAGCAGTTCTTC. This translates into CASSDQGTSGVYEQFF.

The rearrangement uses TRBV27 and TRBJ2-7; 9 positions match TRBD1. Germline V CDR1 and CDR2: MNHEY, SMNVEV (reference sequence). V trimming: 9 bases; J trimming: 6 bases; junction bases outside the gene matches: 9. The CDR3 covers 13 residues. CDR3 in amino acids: CARPGQGIGEQYF. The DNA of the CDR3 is TGTGCCAGACCGGGACAGGGAATAGGCGAGCAGTACTTC.

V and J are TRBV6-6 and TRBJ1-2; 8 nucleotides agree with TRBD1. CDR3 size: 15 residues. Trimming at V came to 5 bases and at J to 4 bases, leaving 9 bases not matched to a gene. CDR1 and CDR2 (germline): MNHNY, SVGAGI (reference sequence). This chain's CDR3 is CASSRSQGTGYGYTF. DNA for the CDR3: TGTGCCAGCAGTCGATCACAGGGGACAGGCTATGGCTACACCTTC.

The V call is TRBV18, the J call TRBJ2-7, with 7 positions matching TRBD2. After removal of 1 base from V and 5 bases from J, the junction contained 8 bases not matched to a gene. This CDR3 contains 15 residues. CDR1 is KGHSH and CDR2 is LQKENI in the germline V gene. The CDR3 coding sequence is TGTGCCAGCTCACCACGGGAGGGAGTAGTCCACGAGCAGTACTTC. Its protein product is CASSPREGVVHEQYF.

The CDR3 here is CASSLRDTQYF. The CDR3 region has the DNA TGTGCCAGCAGCTTGCGAGATACGCAGTATTTT. V is TRBV13 and J is TRBJ2-3; D is uncertain. CDR1 PRHDT and CDR2 FYEKMQ come from the germline V gene (reference sequence). Trimming took off 3 bases at V and 5 bases at J, with 3 bases between the two ends. There are 11 residues in the CDR3.

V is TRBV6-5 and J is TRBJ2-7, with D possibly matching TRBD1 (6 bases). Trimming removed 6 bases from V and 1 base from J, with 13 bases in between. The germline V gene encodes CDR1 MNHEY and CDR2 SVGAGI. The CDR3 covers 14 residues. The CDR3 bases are TGTGCCAGCAGGTGGACAGAGGGATCCTACGAGCAGTACTTC. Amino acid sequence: CASRWTEGSYEQYF.

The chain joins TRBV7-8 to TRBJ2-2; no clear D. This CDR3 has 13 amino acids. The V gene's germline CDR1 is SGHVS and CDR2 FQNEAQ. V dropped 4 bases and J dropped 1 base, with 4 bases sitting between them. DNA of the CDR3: TGTGCCAGCAGCTGGAGGAACACCGGGGAGCTGTTTTTT. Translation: CASSWRNTGELFF.

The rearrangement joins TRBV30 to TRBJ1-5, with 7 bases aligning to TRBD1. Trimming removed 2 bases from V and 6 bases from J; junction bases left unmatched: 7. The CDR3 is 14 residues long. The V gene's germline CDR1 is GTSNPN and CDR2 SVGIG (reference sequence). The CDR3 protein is CAWSLGQKGQPQHF. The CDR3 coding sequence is TGTGCCTGGAGTTTGGGACAGAAGGGTCAGCCCCAGCATTTT.

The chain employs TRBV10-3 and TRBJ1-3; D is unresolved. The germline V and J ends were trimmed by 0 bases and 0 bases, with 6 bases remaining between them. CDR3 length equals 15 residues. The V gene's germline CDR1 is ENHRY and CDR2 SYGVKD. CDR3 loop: CAISESIHSGNTIYF. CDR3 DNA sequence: TGTGCCATCAGTGAGTCGATACACTCTGGAAACACCATATATTTT.

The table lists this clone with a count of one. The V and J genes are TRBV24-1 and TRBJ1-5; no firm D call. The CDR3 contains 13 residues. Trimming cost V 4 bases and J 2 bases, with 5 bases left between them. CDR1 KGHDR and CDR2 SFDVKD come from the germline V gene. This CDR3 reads CATSEFGNQPQHF. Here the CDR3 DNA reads TGTGCCACCAGTGAGTTCGGCAATCAGCCCCAGCATTTT.

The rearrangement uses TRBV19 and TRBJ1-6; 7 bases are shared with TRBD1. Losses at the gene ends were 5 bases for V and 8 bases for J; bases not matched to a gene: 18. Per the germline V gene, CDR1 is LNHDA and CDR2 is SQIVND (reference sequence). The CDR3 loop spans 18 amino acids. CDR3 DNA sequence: TGTGCCAGTAGTCGCCCCGCCGAGGACAGGAACGCTTATTCACCCCTCCACTTT. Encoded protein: CASSRPAEDRNAYSPLHF.

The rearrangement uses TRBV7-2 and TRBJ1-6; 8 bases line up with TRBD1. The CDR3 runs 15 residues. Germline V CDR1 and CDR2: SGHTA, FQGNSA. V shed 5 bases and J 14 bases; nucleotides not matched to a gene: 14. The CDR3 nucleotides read TGTGCCAGCAGCGCCTTGGGACAGGCTCAGGGGGCCCTCCACTTT. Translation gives CASSALGQAQGALHF.

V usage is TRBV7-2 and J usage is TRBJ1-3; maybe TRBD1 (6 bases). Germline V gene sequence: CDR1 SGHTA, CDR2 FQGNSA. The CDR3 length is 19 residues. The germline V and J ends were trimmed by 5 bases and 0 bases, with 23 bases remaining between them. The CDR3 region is CASSKDITGTDSSGNTIYF. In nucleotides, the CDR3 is TGTGCCAGCAGCAAAGATATTACCGGGACGGACAGCTCTGGAAACACCATATATTTT.